Presented here are 6 T cell receptor beta chains from one specimen sequenced in a study of cytomegalovirus exposure and HLA in healthy donors. The PCR ran on 60 Vbeta and 13 Jbeta primers. The method was immunoSEQ multiplex PCR; TCRdb's version includes in-frame clones alone and lacks a portion of them. The profile shows fewer than 200,000 clones, around three quarters of them singletons. Specimen: PBMCs. These TCRs come from a man aged 35-49 years in good health and CMV-seronegative.

A few counts support this clone. This chain connects TRBV6-6 to TRBJ2-5; perhaps TRBD1 as D (6 bases). The CDR3 runs to 14 residues. Germline CDR1 and CDR2: MNHNY and SVGAGI (reference sequence). The V and J ends lost 7 bases and 4 bases respectively, with 16 bases between them. The CDR3: CASTPPQGLETQYF. For the CDR3, the DNA is TGTGCCAGCACCCCCCCCCAGGGGCTAGAGACCCAGTACTTC.

The table lists this clone with a count of one. This rearrangement joins TRBV7-6 to TRBJ1-2; D remains ambiguous. The germline gives CDR1 SGHVS, CDR2 FNYEAQ. Trimming took 1 base from V and 0 from J, leaving 6 bases between them. CDR3 length: 14 residues. The CDR3 DNA sequence: TGTGCCAGCAGCTTAGACTCCTCTAACTATGGCTACACCTTC. Translated, it gives CASSLDSSNYGYTF.

The chain is built from TRBV10-2 and TRBJ2-3; TRBD2 might be the D (7 bases). Germline CDR1 and CDR2: WSHSY and SAAADI. V was shortened by 11 bases and J by 2 bases, with 17 bases between the two germline ends. The CDR3 consists of 14 residues. CDR3 residues: CAVKREGVTDTQYF. Written as DNA, the CDR3 is TGCGCCGTCAAAAGGGAGGGGGTCACAGATACGCAGTATTTT.

The rearrangement uses TRBV4-3 and TRBJ1-5, with a weak D call TRBD1 (6 bases). From germline, CDR1 is LGHNA and CDR2 YSLEER. The CDR3 is made up of 16 amino acids. V lost 1 base, J lost 4 bases, and 14 bases lay in between. DNA for the CDR3: TGCGCCAGCAGCCAAGGAGTCCCAGGGGTTAATCAGCCCCAGCATTTT. Amino acids: CASSQGVPGVNQPQHF.

The CDR3 loop reads CASRYSTAVLTYEQYF. The CDR3, as DNA: TGTGCAAGTCGCTACTCTACAGCAGTACTGACCTACGAGCAGTACTTC. V usage is TRBV12-2 and J usage is TRBJ2-7; TRBD1 is the table's D call, not checked against the DNA. TRBV12-2 is assigned pseudogene status. This CDR3 comprises 16 residues.

The chain combines TRBV19 with TRBJ1-1, with D possibly matching TRBD1 (5 bases). The CDR3 runs to 12 residues. The germline V and J ends were trimmed by 9 bases and 5 bases, with 13 bases remaining between them. CDR1 LNHDA and CDR2 SQIVND come from the germline V gene (reference sequence). The CDR3 DNA follows: TGTGCCAGCACAGGCTTTGGGACTGAAGCTTTCTTT. This sequence encodes CASTGFGTEAFF.